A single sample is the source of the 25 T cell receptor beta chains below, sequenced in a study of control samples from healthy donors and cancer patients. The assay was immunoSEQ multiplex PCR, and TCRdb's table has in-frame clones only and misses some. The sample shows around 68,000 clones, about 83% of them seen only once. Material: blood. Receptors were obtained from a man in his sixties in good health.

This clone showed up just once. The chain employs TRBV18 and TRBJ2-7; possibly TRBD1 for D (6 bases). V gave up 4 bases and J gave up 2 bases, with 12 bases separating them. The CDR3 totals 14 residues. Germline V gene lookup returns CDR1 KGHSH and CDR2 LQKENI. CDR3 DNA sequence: TGTGCCAGCTCACTCCGGGACACGACCTACGAGCAGTACTTC. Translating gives CASSLRDTTYEQYF. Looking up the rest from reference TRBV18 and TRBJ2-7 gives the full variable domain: NAGVMQNPRHLVRRRGQEARLRCSPMKGHSHVYWYRQLPEEGLKFMVYLQKENIIDESGMPKERFSAEFPKEGPSILRIQQVVRGDSAAYFCASSLRDTTYEQYFGPGTRLTVT.

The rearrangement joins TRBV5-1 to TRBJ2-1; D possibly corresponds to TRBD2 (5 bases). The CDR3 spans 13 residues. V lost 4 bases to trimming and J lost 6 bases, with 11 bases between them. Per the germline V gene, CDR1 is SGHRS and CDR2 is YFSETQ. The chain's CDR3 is CASSPDSFNEQFF. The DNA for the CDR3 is TGCGCCAGCAGCCCGGACTCTTTCAATGAGCAGTTCTTC.

The CDR3 region is CASSLGQETNQPQHF. The CDR3 nucleotides read TGTGCCAGCAGTCTGGGACAGGAGACCAATCAGCCCCAGCATTTT. This sequence joins TRBV28 and TRBJ1-5; 8 positions agree with TRBD1. The germline V gene has CDR1 MDHEN and CDR2 SYDVKM. V gave up 5 bases and J gave up 3 bases; unmatched junction bases: 6. This CDR3 has 15 residues. Together with reference TRBV28 and TRBJ1-5, the CDR3 gives the full variable domain: DVKVTQSSRYLVKRTGEKVFLECVQDMDHENMFWYRQDPGLGLRLIYFSYDVKMKEKGDIPEGYSVSREKKERFSLILESASTNQTSMYLCASSLGQETNQPQHFGDGTRLSIL.

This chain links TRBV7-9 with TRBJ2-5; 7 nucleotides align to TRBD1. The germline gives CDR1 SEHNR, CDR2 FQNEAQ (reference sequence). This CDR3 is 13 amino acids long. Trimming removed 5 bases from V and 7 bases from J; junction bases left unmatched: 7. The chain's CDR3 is CASSPTGQGTQYF. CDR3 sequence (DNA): TGTGCCAGCAGCCCGACAGGGCAGGGGACCCAGTACTTC.

The CDR3 is CASSLAQAGGQPQHF. The CDR3 DNA reads TGTGCCAGCAGCTTAGCGCAGGCAGGCGGTCAGCCCCAGCATTTT. V is TRBV7-2 and J is TRBJ1-5, with D unclear. CDR1 and CDR2 (germline): SGHTA, FQGNSA. V was pared by 0 bases and J by 6 bases, with 12 bases between. The CDR3 has 15 amino acids. The full variable domain, its missing parts supplied by reference TRBV7-2 and TRBJ1-5, is GAGVSQSPSNKVTEKGKDVELRCDPISGHTALYWYRQSLGQGLEFLIYFQGNSAPDKSGLPSDRFSAERTGGSVSTLTIQRTQQEDSAVYLCASSLAQAGGQPQHFGDGTRLSIL.

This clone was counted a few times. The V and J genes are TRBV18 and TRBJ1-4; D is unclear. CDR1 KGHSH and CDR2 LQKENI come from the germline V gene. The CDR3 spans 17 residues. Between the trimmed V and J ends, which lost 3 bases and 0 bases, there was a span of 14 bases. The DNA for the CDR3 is TGTGCCAGCTCACCTTACCGTGAACGTACAACTAATGAAAAACTGTTTTTT. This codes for CASSPYRERTTNEKLFF.

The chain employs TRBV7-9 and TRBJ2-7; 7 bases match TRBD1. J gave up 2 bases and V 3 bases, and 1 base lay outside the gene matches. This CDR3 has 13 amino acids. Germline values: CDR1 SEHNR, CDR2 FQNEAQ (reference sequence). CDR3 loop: CASSLGQPYEQYF. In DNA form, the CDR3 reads TGTGCCAGCAGCTTGGGACAGCCCTACGAGCAGTACTTC.

CDR3 region: CASSPSTSGIYKDTGELFF. For the CDR3, the DNA is TGTGCCAGCTCACCTTCGACTAGCGGGATTTATAAGGACACCGGGGAGCTGTTTTTT. This chain uses TRBV18 with TRBJ2-2; 11 nucleotides match TRBD2. Germline-derived CDR1 and CDR2 are KGHSH and LQKENI. Trimming cost V 3 bases and J 3 bases; bases outside gene matches: 12. The CDR3 length is 19 residues.

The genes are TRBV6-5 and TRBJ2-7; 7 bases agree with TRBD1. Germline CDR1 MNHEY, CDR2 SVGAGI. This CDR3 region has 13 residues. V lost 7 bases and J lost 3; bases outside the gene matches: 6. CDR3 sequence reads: CASTDRAGYEQYF. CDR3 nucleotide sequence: TGTGCCAGCACCGACAGGGCTGGCTACGAGCAGTACTTC.

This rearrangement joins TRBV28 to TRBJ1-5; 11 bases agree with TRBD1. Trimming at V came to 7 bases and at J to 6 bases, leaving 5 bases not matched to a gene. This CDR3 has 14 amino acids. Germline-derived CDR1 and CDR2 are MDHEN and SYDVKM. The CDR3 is CASIRTGGGQPQHF. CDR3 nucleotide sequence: TGTGCCAGCATTCGGACAGGGGGCGGTCAGCCCCAGCATTTT.

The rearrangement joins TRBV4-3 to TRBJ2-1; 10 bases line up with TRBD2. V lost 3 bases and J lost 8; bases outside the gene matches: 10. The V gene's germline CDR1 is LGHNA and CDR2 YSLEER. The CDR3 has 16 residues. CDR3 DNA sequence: TGCGCCAGCAGCCAGGGACCTAGCGGGAGCTTCGATGAGCAGTTCTTC. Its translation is CASSQGPSGSFDEQFF.

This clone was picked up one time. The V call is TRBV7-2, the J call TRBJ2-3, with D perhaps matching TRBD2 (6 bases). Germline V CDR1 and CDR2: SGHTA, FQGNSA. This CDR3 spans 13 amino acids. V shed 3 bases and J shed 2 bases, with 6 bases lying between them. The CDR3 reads CASSLDYTDTQYF. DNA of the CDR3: TGTGCCAGCAGCTTGGACTACACAGATACGCAGTATTTT.

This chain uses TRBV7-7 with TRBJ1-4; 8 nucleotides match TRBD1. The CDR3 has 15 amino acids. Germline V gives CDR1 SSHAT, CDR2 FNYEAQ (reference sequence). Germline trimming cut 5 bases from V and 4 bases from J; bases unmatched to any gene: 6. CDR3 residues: CASSPGQGNNEKLFF. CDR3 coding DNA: TGTGCCAGCAGCCCCGGACAGGGCAATAATGAAAAACTGTTTTTT.

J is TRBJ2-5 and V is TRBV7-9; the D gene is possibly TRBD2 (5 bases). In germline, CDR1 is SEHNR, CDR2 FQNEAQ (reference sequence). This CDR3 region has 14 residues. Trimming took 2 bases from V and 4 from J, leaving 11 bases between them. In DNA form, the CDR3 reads TGTGCCAGCAGCTTATCTACGGGAACAGAGACCCAGTACTTC. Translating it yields CASSLSTGTETQYF.

CDR3 loop: CATRGGDYGYTF. CDR3 in DNA: TGTGCCACCCGTGGGGGGGACTATGGCTACACCTTC. This chain connects TRBV19 to TRBJ1-2; the D gene is possibly TRBD1 (5 bases). This CDR3 comprises 12 residues. Trimming shortened V by 10 bases and J by 3 bases, and 12 bases separated the two germline ends. Germline lookup yields CDR1 LNHDA and CDR2 SQIVND (reference sequence).

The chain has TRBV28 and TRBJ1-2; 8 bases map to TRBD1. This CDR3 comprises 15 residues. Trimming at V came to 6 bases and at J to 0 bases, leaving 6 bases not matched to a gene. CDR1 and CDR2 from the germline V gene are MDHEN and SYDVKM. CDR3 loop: CASRTGQGTNYGYTF. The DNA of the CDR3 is TGTGCCAGCAGAACTGGACAGGGTACTAACTATGGCTACACCTTC.

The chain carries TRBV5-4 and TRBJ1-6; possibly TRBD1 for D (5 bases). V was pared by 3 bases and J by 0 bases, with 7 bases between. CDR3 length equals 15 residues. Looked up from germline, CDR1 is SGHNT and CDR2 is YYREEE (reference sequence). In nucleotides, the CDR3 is TGTGCCAGCAGCTCCCAGGGCTCCTATAATTCACCCCTCCACTTT. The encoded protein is CASSSQGSYNSPLHF.

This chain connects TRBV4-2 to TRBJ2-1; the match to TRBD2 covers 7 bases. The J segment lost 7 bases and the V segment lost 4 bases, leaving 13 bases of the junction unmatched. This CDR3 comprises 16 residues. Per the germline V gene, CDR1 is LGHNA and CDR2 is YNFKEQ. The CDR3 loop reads CASSPSAGRGVNEQFF. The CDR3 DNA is TGTGCCAGCAGCCCGTCGGCAGGGAGGGGTGTGAATGAGCAGTTCTTC.

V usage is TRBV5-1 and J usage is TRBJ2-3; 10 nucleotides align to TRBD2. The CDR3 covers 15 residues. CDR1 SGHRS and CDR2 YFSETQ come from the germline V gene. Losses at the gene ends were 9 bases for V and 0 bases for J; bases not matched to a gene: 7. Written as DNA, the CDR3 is TGCGCCACCCGACTAGCGGGCCTTAGCACAGATACGCAGTATTTT. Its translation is CATRLAGLSTDTQYF. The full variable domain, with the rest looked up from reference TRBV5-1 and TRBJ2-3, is KAGVTQTPRYLIKTRGQQVTLSCSPISGHRSVSWYQQTPGQGLQFLFEYFSETQRNKGNFPGRFSGRQFSNSRSEMNVSTLELGDSALYLCATRLAGLSTDTQYFGPGTRLTVL.

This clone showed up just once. The CDR3 protein is CASSIDGGPLTLHF. The CDR3 DNA is TGTGCCAGTAGTATAGATGGAGGACCCCTCACCCTCCACTTT. The V call is TRBV19, the J call TRBJ1-6, with D unresolved. Trimming took 0 bases from V and 14 from J, leaving 14 bases between them. This CDR3 contains 14 residues. The germline V gene encodes CDR1 LNHDA and CDR2 SQIVND (reference sequence).

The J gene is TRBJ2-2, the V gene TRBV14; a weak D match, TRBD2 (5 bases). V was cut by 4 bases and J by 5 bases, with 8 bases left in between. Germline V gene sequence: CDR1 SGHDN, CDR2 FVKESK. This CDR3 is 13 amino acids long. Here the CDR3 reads CASSPGNTGELFF. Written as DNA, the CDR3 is TGTGCCAGCAGCCCGGGGAATACCGGGGAGCTGTTTTTT.

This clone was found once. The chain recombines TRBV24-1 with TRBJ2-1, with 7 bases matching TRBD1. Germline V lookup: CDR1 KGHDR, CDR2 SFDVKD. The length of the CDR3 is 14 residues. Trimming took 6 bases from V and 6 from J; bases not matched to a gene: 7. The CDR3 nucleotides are TGTGCCACCAGTTCCGGACGGGACAGCAATGAGCAGTTCTTC. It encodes CATSSGRDSNEQFF.

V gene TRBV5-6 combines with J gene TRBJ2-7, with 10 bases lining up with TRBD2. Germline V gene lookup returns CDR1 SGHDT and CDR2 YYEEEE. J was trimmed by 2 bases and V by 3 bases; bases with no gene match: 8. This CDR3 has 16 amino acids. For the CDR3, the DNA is TGTGCCAGCAGCTGGGTAGCGGGAGGCCCCACCTACGAGCAGTACTTC. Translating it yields CASSWVAGGPTYEQYF. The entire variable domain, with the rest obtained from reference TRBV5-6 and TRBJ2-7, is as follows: DAGVTQSPTHLIKTRGQQVTLRCSPKSGHDTVSWYQQALGQGPQFIFQYYEEEERQRGNFPDRFSGHQFPNYSSELNVNALLLGDSALYLCASSWVAGGPTYEQYFGPGTRLTVT.

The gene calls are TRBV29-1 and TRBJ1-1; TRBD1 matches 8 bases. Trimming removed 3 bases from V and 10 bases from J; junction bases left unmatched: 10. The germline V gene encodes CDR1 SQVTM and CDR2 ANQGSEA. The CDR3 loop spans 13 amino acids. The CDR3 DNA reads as TGCAGCGTTGATCTGTCAGGGGGCAAGCGAGCTTTCTTT. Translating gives CSVDLSGGKRAFF.

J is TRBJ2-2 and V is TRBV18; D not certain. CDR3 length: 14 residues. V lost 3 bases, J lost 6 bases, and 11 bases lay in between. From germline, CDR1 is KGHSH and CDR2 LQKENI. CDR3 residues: CASSPLRGPGELFF. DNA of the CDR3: TGTGCCAGCTCACCCCTCAGAGGACCCGGGGAGCTGTTTTTT.